This T cell receptor beta chain emerged from a study of neurological immune-mediated disorders. TCRdb fed the 5' RACE reads into MiXCR, producing one record per CDR3 protein. The repertoire holds around 46,000 distinct CDR3 sequences, with about 2% as singletons. In its sample, this clonotype was seen many times. What it recognizes is unknown. The study, taken as a whole, reports: No clinical or MRI feature was associated with the multiple sclerosis repertoire cluster. The study found no CDR3 amino acid sequences shared by expanded clones across subjects, suggesting private repertoires in all groups.

Germline CDR1 reads ENHRY; CDR2 reads SYGVKD. The CDR3 is 15 amino acids. V shed 4 bases and J shed 2 bases, with 12 bases lying between them. This clonotype originated in a woman aged 40 to 49 with multiple sclerosis. The chain uses TRBV10-3 and TRBJ2-1; no clear D. Specimen: PBMCs. The CDR3, as DNA: TGTGCCATCAGTGGGTTTCGAACGACCTACAATGAGCAGTTCTTC. Protein: CAISGFRTTYNEQFF.